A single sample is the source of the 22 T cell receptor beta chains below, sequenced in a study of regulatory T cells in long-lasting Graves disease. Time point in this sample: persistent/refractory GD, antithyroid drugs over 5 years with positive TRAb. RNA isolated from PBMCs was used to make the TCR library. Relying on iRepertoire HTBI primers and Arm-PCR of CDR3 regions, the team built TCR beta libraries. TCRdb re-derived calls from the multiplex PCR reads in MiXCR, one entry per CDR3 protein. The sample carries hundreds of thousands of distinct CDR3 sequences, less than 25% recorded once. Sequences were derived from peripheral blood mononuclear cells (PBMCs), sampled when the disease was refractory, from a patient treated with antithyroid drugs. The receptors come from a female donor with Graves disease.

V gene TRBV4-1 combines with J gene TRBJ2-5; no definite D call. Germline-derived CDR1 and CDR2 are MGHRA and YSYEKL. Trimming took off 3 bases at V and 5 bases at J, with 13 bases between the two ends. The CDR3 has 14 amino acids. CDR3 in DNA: TGCGCCAGCAGCCAGGTTCGGCTGCGGGAGACCCAGTACTTC. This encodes CASSQVRLRETQYF.

CDR3 region: CASSLDKDWGFGTQYF. In DNA, the CDR3 is TGTGCCAGCAGCTTGGACAAGGACTGGGGGTTCGGGACCCAGTACTTC. This chain uses TRBV5-4 with TRBJ2-5; either TRBD1 or TRBD2 may supply D (5 bases each). There are 16 residues in the CDR3. With 0 bases removed from V and 7 bases from J, the gap between germline ends came to 19 bases. CDR1 and CDR2 (germline): SGHNT, YYREEE (reference sequence). Based on the CDR3 plus reference TRBV5-4 and TRBJ2-5, the full variable domain is ETGVTQSPTHLIKTRGQQVTLRCSSQSGHNTVSWYQQALGQGPQFIFQYYREEENGRGNFPPRFSGLQFPNYSSELNVNALELDDSALYLCASSLDKDWGFGTQYFGPGTRLLVL.

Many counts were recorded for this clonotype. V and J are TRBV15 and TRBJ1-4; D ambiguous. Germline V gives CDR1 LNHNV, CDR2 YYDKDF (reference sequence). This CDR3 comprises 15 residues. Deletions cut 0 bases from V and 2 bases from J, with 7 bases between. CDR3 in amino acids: CATSRDGNTNEKLFF. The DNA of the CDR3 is TGTGCCACCAGCAGAGATGGGAATACTAATGAAAAACTGTTTTTT.

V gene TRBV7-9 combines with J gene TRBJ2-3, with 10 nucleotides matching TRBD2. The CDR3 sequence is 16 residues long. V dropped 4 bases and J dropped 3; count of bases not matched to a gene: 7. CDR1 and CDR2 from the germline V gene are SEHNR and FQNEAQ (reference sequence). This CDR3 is CASSSLAGGQTDTQYF. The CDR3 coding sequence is TGTGCCAGCAGCTCCTTAGCGGGAGGCCAAACAGATACGCAGTATTTT.

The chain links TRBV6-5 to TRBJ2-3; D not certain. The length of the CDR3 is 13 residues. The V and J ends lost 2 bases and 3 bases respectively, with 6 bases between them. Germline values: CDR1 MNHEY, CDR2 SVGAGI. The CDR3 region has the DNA TGTGCCAGCAGTTACCCCGGTACAGATACGCAGTATTTT. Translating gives CASSYPGTDTQYF.

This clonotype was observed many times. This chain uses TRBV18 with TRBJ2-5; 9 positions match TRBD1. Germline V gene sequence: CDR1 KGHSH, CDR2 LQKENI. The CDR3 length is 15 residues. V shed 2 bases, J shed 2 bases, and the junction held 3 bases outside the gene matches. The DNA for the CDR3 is TGTGCCAGCTCACCAATACAGGGGGCTCAAGAGACCCAGTACTTC. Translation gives CASSPIQGAQETQYF. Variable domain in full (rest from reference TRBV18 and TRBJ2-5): NAGVMQNPRHLVRRRGQEARLRCSPMKGHSHVYWYRQLPEEGLKFMVYLQKENIIDESGMPKERFSAEFPKEGPSILRIQQVVRGDSAAYFCASSPIQGAQETQYFGPGTRLLVL.

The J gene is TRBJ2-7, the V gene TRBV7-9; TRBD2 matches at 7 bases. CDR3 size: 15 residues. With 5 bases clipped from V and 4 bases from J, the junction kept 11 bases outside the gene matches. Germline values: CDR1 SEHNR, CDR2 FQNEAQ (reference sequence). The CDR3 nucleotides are TGTGCCAGCAGCCCCCCCACGGGGGACTATTACGAGCAGTACTTC. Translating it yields CASSPPTGDYYEQYF.

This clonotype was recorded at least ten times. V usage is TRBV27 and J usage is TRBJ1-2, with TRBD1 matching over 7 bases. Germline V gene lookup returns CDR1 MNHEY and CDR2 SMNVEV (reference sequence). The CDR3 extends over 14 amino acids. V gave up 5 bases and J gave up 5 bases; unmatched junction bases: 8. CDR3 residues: CASSPRQGKYGYTF. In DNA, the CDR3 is TGTGCCAGCAGTCCCAGACAGGGAAAATATGGCTACACCTTC.

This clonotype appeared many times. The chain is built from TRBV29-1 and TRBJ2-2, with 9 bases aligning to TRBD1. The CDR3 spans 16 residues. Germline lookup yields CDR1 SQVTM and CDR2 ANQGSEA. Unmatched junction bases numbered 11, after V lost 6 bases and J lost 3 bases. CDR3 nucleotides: TGCAGCGTGTCCGCGCCCTGGACAGGGGACACCGGGGAGCTGTTTTTT. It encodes CSVSAPWTGDTGELFF.

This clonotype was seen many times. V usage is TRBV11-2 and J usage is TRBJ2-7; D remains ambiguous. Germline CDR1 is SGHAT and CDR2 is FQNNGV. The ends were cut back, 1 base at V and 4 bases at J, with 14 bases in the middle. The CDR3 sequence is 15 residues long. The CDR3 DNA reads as TGTGCCAGCAGCTTAGGAGGAACTGCTGGGTACGAGCAGTACTTC. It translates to CASSLGGTAGYEQYF. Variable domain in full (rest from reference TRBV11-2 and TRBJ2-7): EAGVAQSPRYKIIEKRQSVAFWCNPISGHATLYWYQQILGQGPKLLIQFQNNGVVDDSQLPKDRFSAERLKGVDSTLKIQPAKLEDSAVYLCASSLGGTAGYEQYFGPGTRLTVT.

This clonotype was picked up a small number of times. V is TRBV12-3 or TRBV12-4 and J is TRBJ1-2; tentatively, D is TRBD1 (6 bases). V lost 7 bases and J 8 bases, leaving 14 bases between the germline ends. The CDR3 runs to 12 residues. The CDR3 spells CASTGGGEGYTF. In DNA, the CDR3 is TGTGCCAGCACTGGGGGGGGCGAAGGCTACACCTTC.

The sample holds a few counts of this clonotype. CDR3 sequence (DNA): TGTGCCAGCCCCGGACTAGCGGGGCCCGGGGAGCAGTACTTC. Encoded protein: CASPGLAGPGEQYF. The rearrangement links TRBV6-4 to TRBJ2-7; 12 nucleotides agree with TRBD2. The CDR3 has 14 residues. Germline loops: CDR1 MRHNA, CDR2 SNTAGT. The trim removed 8 bases at V and 7 bases at J, leaving 9 bases unmatched.

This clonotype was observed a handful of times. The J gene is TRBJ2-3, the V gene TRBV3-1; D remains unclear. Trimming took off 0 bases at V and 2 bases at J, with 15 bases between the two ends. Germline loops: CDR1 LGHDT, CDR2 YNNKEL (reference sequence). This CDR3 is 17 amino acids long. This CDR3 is CASSQDIMAANTDTQYF. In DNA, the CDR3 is TGTGCCAGCAGCCAAGATATTATGGCGGCCAACACAGATACGCAGTATTTT.

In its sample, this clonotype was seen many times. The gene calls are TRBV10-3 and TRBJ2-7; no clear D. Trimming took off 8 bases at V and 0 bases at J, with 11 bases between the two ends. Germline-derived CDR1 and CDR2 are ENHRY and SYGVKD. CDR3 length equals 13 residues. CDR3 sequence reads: CAIRQVTSYEQYF. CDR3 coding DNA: TGTGCCATCCGGCAGGTAACCTCCTACGAGCAGTACTTC.

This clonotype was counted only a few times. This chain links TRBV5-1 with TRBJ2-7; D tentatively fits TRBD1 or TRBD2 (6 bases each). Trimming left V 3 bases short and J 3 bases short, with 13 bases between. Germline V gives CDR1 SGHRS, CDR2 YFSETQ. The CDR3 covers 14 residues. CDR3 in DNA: TGCGCCAGCAGCTGGTATAGGGGGGACTACGAGCAGTACTTC. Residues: CASSWYRGDYEQYF.

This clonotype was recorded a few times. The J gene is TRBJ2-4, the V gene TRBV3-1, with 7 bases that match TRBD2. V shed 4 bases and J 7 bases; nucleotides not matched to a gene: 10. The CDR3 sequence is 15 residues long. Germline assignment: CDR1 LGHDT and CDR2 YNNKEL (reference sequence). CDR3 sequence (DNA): TGTGCCAGCAGCCCTTGGCGGGAGATGGGGAACATTCAGTACTTC. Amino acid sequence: CASSPWREMGNIQYF.

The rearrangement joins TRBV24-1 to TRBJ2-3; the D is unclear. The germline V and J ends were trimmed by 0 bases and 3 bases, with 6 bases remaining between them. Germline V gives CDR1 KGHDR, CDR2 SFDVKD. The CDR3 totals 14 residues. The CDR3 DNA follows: TGTGCCACCAGTGATTTGGACGGAACAGATACGCAGTATTTT. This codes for CATSDLDGTDTQYF.

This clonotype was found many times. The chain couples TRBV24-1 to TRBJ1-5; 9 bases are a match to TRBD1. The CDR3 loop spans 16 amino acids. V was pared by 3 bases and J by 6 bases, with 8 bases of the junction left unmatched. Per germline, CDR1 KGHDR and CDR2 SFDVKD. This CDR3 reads CATSDAGTGTRQPQHF. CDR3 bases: TGTGCCACCAGTGATGCCGGGACAGGGACGCGTCAGCCCCAGCATTTT.

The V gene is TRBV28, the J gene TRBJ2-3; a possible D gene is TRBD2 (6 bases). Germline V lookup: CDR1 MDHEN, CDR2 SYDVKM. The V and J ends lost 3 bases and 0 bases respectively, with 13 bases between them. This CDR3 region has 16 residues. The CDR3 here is CASSFRTTWSTDTQYF. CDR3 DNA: TGTGCCAGCAGTTTTCGGACTACCTGGAGCACAGATACGCAGTATTTT.

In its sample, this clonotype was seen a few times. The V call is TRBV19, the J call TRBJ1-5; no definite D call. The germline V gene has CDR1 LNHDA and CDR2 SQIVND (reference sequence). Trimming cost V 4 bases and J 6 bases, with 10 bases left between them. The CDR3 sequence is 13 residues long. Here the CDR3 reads CASSTYSSQPQHF. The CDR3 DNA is TGTGCCAGTAGTACTTATTCGAGTCAGCCCCAGCATTTT.

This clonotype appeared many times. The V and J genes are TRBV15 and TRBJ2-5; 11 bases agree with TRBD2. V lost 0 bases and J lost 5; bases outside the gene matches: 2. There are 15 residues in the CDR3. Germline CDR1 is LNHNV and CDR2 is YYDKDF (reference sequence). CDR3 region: CATSRDSGRVETQYF. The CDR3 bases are TGTGCCACCAGCAGAGATAGCGGGAGGGTCGAGACCCAGTACTTC.

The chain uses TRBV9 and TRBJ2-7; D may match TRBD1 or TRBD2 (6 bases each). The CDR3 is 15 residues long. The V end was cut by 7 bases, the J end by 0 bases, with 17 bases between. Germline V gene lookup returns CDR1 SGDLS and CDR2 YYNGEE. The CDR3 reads CASSRGRSSSYEQYF. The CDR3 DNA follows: TGTGCCAGCTCTCGGGGGCGGTCAAGCTCCTACGAGCAGTACTTC.